One sample yielded the 30 T cell receptor beta chains listed below, sequenced in a study of regulatory T cells in long-lasting Graves disease. The time point: persistent/refractory GD, antithyroid drugs over 5 years with positive TRAb. From RNA extracted from PBMCs, the TCR library was made. Sequencing libraries for TCR beta were prepared with iRepertoire HTBI primers and Arm-PCR of CDR3 regions. TCRdb used MiXCR to reprocess the multiplex PCR reads, holding one entry per CDR3 protein. The repertoire holds about 470,000 distinct CDR3 sequences, with less than 25% as singletons. The material sequenced was peripheral blood mononuclear cells (PBMCs), taken when the disease was refractory, from a patient treated with antithyroid drugs. The receptors were gathered from a female donor with Graves disease.

This clonotype was seen ten or more times. The V gene is TRBV7-2, the J gene TRBJ2-5; D is unresolved. The V end was cut by 1 base, the J end by 2 bases, with 11 bases between. Per the germline V gene, CDR1 is SGHTA and CDR2 is FQGNSA. The CDR3 sequence is 15 residues long. CDR3 in amino acids: CASSLGPLKQETQYF. CDR3 DNA: TGTGCCAGCAGCTTAGGTCCACTCAAGCAAGAGACCCAGTACTTC.

There are many counts of this clonotype. The CDR3 region has the DNA TGTGCCAGCAGTGGCTGGACAGGGGAAATCCACGAGCAGTACTTC. It is translated as CASSGWTGEIHEQYF. The gene calls are TRBV6-1 and TRBJ2-7; 9 nucleotides line up with TRBD1. CDR1 is MNHNS and CDR2 is SASEGT in the germline V gene. V dropped 4 bases and J dropped 5; count of bases not matched to a gene: 9. The CDR3 totals 15 residues.

This clonotype came up a few times. This chain uses TRBV2 with TRBJ2-7; a possible D gene is TRBD1 (6 bases). This CDR3 has 15 residues. V lost 2 bases and J 2 bases, leaving 13 bases between the germline ends. The V gene's germline CDR1 is SNHLY and CDR2 FYNNEI. The chain's CDR3 is CASSEKAGVTYEQYF. In nucleotides, the CDR3 is TGTGCCAGCAGTGAAAAGGCAGGGGTCACCTACGAGCAGTACTTC.

The sample holds one count of this clonotype. The junction differs from germline at one of its ends, possibly a read error. CDR3 residues: CSVRVAPTDTQYF. CDR3 DNA sequence: TGCAGTGTTAGAGTCGCGCCCACAGATACGCAGTATTTT. This rearrangement joins TRBV20-1 to TRBJ2-3; the D is unclear. The CDR3 has 13 amino acids. Germline lookup yields CDR1 DFQATT and CDR2 SNEGSKA (reference sequence).

As regards this clonotype: A far larger clone is only one base removed, so a read error is likely. The CDR3 nucleotides read TGTGCCAGCAGCAACCAGGGGTACGCTGAAGCTTTCTTT. This encodes CASSNQGYAEAFF. J is TRBJ1-1 and V is TRBV7-3; possible D gene TRBD1, 6 bases. This CDR3 has 13 amino acids. V lost 5 bases to trimming and J lost 6 bases, with 13 bases between them. Germline CDR1 reads SGHTA; CDR2 reads FQGTGA.

The J gene is TRBJ2-5, the V gene TRBV11-2; the D call may be TRBD1 or TRBD2 (5 bases each). V lost 0 bases, J lost 3 bases, and 11 bases lay in between. The germline V gene has CDR1 SGHAT and CDR2 FQNNGV. CDR3 length equals 15 residues. CDR3 region: CASSLDPGREETQYF. CDR3 bases: TGTGCCAGCAGCTTAGATCCGGGACGAGAAGAGACCCAGTACTTC.

The gene calls are TRBV6-1 and TRBJ1-1; 8 bases fit TRBD1. Germline values: CDR1 MNHNS, CDR2 SASEGT. V trimming: 6 bases; J trimming: 8 bases; junction bases outside the gene matches: 2. The CDR3 totals 11 residues. CDR3 sequence reads: CASSRGLEAFF. The CDR3 coding sequence is TGTGCCAGCAGCAGGGGGCTCGAAGCTTTCTTT.

The table lists this clonotype with many counts. This chain links TRBV6-1 with TRBJ2-5, with 7 nucleotides matching TRBD2. The V segment lost 7 bases and the J segment 1 base; nucleotides outside the gene matches: 6. The CDR3 extends over 14 amino acids. Germline-derived CDR1 and CDR2 are MNHNS and SASEGT. The CDR3 DNA sequence: TGTGCCAGCACCGAGACTAGCCGCCAAGAGACCCAGTACTTC. This gives the protein CASTETSRQETQYF.

This clonotype was recorded a few times. This chain joins TRBV7-2 and TRBJ1-2; weak D call: TRBD1 (5 bases). V lost 1 base and J 5 bases, leaving 11 bases between the germline ends. CDR1 is SGHTA and CDR2 is FQGNSA in the germline V gene. The CDR3 length is 14 residues. The DNA of the CDR3 is TGTGCCAGCAGCTTAGATGGGGGTTCGTATGGCTACACCTTC. This gives the protein CASSLDGGSYGYTF.

This chain connects TRBV5-1 to TRBJ2-7; D gene ambiguous. The CDR3 extends over 15 amino acids. CDR1 and CDR2 (germline): SGHRS, YFSETQ. Trimming took off 7 bases at V and 0 bases at J, with 17 bases between the two ends. CDR3 DNA sequence: TGCGCCAGCGCTTTCGGCGCTCAGAGCTCCTACGAGCAGTACTTC. Its protein is CASAFGAQSSYEQYF.

The sample holds many counts of this clonotype. The rearrangement uses TRBV27 and TRBJ2-7, with TRBD2 matching 11 bases. V shed 5 bases and J 4 bases; nucleotides not matched to a gene: 7. CDR3 length: 15 residues. CDR1 MNHEY and CDR2 SMNVEV come from the germline V gene (reference sequence). The CDR3 DNA follows: TGTGCCAGCAGTCTTACTAGCGGGAGTGGGTACGAGCAGTACTTC. It specifies CASSLTSGSGYEQYF.

As concerns this clonotype: No conserved phenylalanine or tryptophan is present at the end of the CDR3, so a read error is the likely explanation. This rearrangement joins TRBV27 to TRBJ1-5; D is possibly TRBD1 (5 bases). Germline V lookup: CDR1 MNHEY, CDR2 SMNVEV (reference sequence). CDR3 size: 15 residues. CDR3 sequence (DNA): TGTGCCAGCAGCCCCCATGGGGGGAGCAGTCAGCCCCAGCATCTT. Residues: CASSPHGGSSQPQHL.

This rearrangement joins TRBV5-5 to TRBJ2-1; 9 bases align to TRBD2. The CDR3 is 15 residues long. J was trimmed by 5 bases and V by 4 bases; bases with no gene match: 7. Germline V CDR1 and CDR2: SGHKS, YYEKEE (reference sequence). The CDR3 sequence: CASSPRLAEDNEQFF. The DNA for the CDR3 is TGTGCCAGCAGCCCTCGACTAGCGGAGGACAATGAGCAGTTCTTC.

With respect to this clonotype: A much larger clone is a single base away; this may be a read error. The rearrangement joins TRBV28 to TRBJ2-2; the match to TRBD1 covers 8 bases. Germline V gives CDR1 MDHEN, CDR2 SYDVKM. This CDR3 has 15 residues. The CDR3 protein is CASRSDRGIVGEPFF. The CDR3 bases are TGTGCCAGCAGAAGTGACAGGGGTATAGTCGGGGAGCCGTTTTTT.

This chain connects TRBV29-1 to TRBJ2-7; 8 nucleotides agree with TRBD2. CDR3 length: 14 amino acids. V lost 4 bases, J lost 2 bases, and 7 bases stayed unmatched. Per the germline V gene, CDR1 is SQVTM and CDR2 is ANQGSEA. CDR3 nucleotides: TGCAGCGTTGTAAGCGGGAGTGGAACCTACGAGCAGTACTTC. Translated, it gives CSVVSGSGTYEQYF.

This chain connects TRBV19 to TRBJ2-7; 9 bases match TRBD2. J lost 4 bases, V lost 0 bases, and 1 base had no gene match. The CDR3 is made up of 14 amino acids. Germline CDR1 reads LNHDA; CDR2 reads SQIVND (reference sequence). CDR3 bases: TGTGCCAGTAGTATAGAGACTAGCGGTTACGAGCAGTACTTC. Translated, it gives CASSIETSGYEQYF.

This clonotype was detected ten times or more. This rearrangement joins TRBV24-1 to TRBJ1-4; unclear D gene. Germline V gives CDR1 KGHDR, CDR2 SFDVKD. Trimming took off 4 bases at V and 5 bases at J, with 4 bases between the two ends. The CDR3 consists of 12 residues. The CDR3 bases are TGTGCCACCAGTGAGGGGAATGAAAAACTGTTTTTT. Translating gives CATSEGNEKLFF.

This clonotype was recorded many times. V and J are TRBV5-1 and TRBJ2-7; D uncertain. The CDR3 is 12 residues long. Germline V gene lookup returns CDR1 SGHRS and CDR2 YFSETQ. V was clipped by 3 bases and J by 5 bases, with 9 bases between them. In DNA, the CDR3 is TGCGCCAGCAGCTGGGTGGAAAACGAGCAGTACTTC. It codes for CASSWVENEQYF. Full variable domain (outside the CDR3, taken from reference TRBV5-1 and TRBJ2-7): KAGVTQTPRYLIKTRGQQVTLSCSPISGHRSVSWYQQTPGQGLQFLFEYFSETQRNKGNFPGRFSGRQFSNSRSEMNVSTLELGDSALYLCASSWVENEQYFGPGTRLTVT.

The chain combines TRBV18 with TRBJ2-7; 8 nucleotides align to TRBD2. Germline CDR1 is KGHSH and CDR2 is LQKENI. CDR3 size: 16 residues. The junction had 11 bases not matched to a gene; V was cut back by 5 bases and J by 2 bases. This CDR3 reads CASSLTTSGTTYEQYF. DNA for the CDR3: TGTGCCAGCTCATTAACCACTAGCGGAACCACCTACGAGCAGTACTTC.

This clonotype was observed a handful of times. One base away lies a much larger clone, so this may be a sequencing read error. This chain uses TRBV27 with TRBJ1-2; D possibly corresponds to TRBD1 (5 bases). CDR1 and CDR2 from the germline V gene are MNHEY and SMNVEV (reference sequence). The length of the CDR3 is 14 residues. CDR3 nucleotide sequence: TGTGCCAGCAGACCCTACTCAAGGGACTATGGCTACGCCTTC. Translated, it gives CASRPYSRDYGYAF.

Ten or more counts support this clonotype. The genes are TRBV12-3 or TRBV12-4 and TRBJ1-3, with D unresolved. The CDR3 consists of 15 residues. Trimming pared 5 bases from V and 2 bases from J, leaving 13 bases between. The CDR3 sequence: CASSQRTVAGNTIYF. DNA of the CDR3: TGTGCCAGCAGTCAAAGGACCGTCGCTGGAAACACCATATATTTT.

This clonotype was seen a single time. The chain is built from TRBV7-6 and TRBJ1-1; D gene unclear. The V gene's germline CDR1 is SGHVS and CDR2 FNYEAQ. The V end was cut by 5 bases, the J end by 1 base, with 11 bases between. The CDR3 is made up of 14 amino acids. CDR3 in amino acids: CASSPSPSNTEAFF. CDR3 DNA sequence: TGTGCCAGCAGCCCCAGTCCCTCGAACACTGAAGCTTTCTTT.

This clonotype was detected ten times or more. The rearrangement uses TRBV2 and TRBJ2-5; no firm D call. Germline loops: CDR1 SNHLY, CDR2 FYNNEI. The V end was cut by 1 base, the J end by 4 bases, with 13 bases between. The CDR3 extends over 15 amino acids. The CDR3 is CASSEVVQIPETQYF. In DNA form, the CDR3 reads TGTGCCAGCAGTGAAGTTGTCCAGATCCCAGAGACCCAGTACTTC.

In the case of this clonotype: A much larger clone differs by one base, so this may be a read error. CDR3 amino acids: CASRGTGRKTQYF. CDR3 DNA sequence: TGTGCCAGCAGAGGGACAGGCCGGAAGACCCAGTACTTC. This chain links TRBV28 with TRBJ2-5; TRBD1 matches 8 bases. J gave up 6 bases and V 6 bases, and 6 bases lay outside the gene matches. The germline V gene has CDR1 MDHEN and CDR2 SYDVKM. This CDR3 has 13 residues.

This clonotype has ten or more counts. The chain couples TRBV6-1 to TRBJ2-5; TRBD2 aligns across 8 bases. Germline assignment: CDR1 MNHNS and CDR2 SASEGT. With V trimmed by 6 bases and J by 4 bases, 13 bases remained unmatched. The CDR3 covers 16 residues. The CDR3 nucleotides are TGTGCCAGCAGCGCCCCCCCAGCGGGAGCATCAGAGACCCAGTACTTC. Translating it yields CASSAPPAGASETQYF.

This clonotype has more than one count but fewer than ten. The rearrangement links TRBV5-6 to TRBJ2-7, with D maybe TRBD1 (5 bases). Germline CDR1 SGHDT, CDR2 YYEEEE. V was cut by 4 bases and J by 5 bases, with 13 bases left in between. There are 13 residues in the CDR3. CDR3 in DNA: TGTGCCAGCAGCAGGGGTCTTTCTGACGAGCAGTACTTC. Translating gives CASSRGLSDEQYF.

The chain has TRBV27 and TRBJ2-1; TRBD2 is a possible D gene (5 bases). V was clipped by 0 bases and J by 5 bases, with 8 bases between them. The CDR3 totals 14 residues. Per germline, CDR1 MNHEY and CDR2 SMNVEV (reference sequence). CDR3 sequence: CASSLSGLHNEQFF. Here the CDR3 DNA reads TGTGCCAGCAGTTTATCAGGACTGCACAATGAGCAGTTCTTC.

This clonotype was picked up many times. V gene TRBV12-3 or TRBV12-4 combines with J gene TRBJ1-2, with 7 bases fitting TRBD1. V was clipped by 5 bases and J by 6 bases; unmatched bases: 3. CDR3 length: 12 residues. The CDR3 nucleotides are TGTGCCAGCAGTAAAGACAGGGATGGCTACACCTTC. The encoded protein is CASSKDRDGYTF.

This clonotype was counted ten times or more. This rearrangement joins TRBV6-2 or TRBV6-3 to TRBJ2-5, with TRBD2 matching 14 bases. V was pared by 5 bases and J by 5 bases, with 7 bases of the junction left unmatched. This CDR3 has 16 residues. Per germline, CDR1 MNHEY and CDR2 SVGEGT. The CDR3 DNA is TGTGCCAGCAGTCACAGGACTAGCGGGAGGTATGAGACCCAGTACTTC. Its protein product is CASSHRTSGRYETQYF.

The chain uses TRBV29-1 and TRBJ2-6, with a weak D call TRBD1 (6 bases). The germline V gene encodes CDR1 SQVTM and CDR2 ANQGSEA. V gave up 6 bases and J gave up 0 bases, with 12 bases separating them. The length of the CDR3 is 15 residues. CDR3 coding DNA: TGCAGCGTAAGGGACACCTGCTCTGGGGCCAACGTCCTGACTTTC. Amino acid sequence: CSVRDTCSGANVLTF.